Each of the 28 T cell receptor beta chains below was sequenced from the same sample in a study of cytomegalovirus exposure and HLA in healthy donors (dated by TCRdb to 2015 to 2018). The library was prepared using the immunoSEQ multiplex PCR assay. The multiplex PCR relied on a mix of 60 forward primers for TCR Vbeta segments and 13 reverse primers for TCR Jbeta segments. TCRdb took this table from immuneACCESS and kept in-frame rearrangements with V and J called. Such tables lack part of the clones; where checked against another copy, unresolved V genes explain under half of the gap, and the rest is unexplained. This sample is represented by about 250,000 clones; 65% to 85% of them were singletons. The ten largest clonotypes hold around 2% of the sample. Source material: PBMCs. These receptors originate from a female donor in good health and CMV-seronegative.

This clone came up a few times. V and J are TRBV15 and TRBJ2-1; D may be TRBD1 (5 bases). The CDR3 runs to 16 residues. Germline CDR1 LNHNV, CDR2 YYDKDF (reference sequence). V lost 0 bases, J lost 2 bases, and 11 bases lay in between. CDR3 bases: TGTGCCACCAGCAGAGAGGATGGGGCTACCTACAATGAGCAGTTCTTC. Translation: CATSREDGATYNEQFF.

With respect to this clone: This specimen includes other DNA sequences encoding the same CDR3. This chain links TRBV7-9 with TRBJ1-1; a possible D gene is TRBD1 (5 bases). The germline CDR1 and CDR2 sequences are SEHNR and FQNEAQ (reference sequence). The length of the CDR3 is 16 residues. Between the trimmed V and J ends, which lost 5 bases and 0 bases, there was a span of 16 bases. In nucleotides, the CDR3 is TGTGCCAGCAGCCCCGTGAGCCAGGGCCTGAACACTGAAGCTTTCTTT. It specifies CASSPVSQGLNTEAFF.

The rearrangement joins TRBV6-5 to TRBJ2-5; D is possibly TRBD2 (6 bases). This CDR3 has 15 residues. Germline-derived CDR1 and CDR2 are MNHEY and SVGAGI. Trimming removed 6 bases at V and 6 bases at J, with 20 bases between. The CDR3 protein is CASSTGVADVKTQYF. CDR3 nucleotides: TGTGCCAGCAGCACGGGGGTAGCGGATGTGAAGACCCAGTACTTC.

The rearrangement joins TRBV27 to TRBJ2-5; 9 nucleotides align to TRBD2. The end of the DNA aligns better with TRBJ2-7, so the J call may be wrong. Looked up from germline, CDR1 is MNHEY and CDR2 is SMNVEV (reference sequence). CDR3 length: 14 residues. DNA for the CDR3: TGTGCCAGCACAAGGCTAGCGGGAAACTACGAGCAGTACTTC. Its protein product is CASTRLAGNYEQYF.

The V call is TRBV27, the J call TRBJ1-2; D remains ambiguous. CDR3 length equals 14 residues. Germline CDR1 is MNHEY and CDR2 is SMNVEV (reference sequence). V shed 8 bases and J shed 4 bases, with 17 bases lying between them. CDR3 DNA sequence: TGTGCCAGCTCCCCACAGCCCGCAGGCTATGGCTACACCTTC. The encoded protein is CASSPQPAGYGYTF.

The CDR3, as DNA: TGTGCCAGCAGCCCTTCTAGCGGGCTAGATACGCAGTATTTT. Translated: CASSPSSGLDTQYF. This rearrangement joins TRBV4-2 to TRBJ2-3; 8 positions match TRBD2. CDR3 length: 14 residues. Looked up from germline, CDR1 is LGHNA and CDR2 is YNFKEQ. The ends lost 4 bases at V and 5 bases at J; junction bases unmatched: 5.

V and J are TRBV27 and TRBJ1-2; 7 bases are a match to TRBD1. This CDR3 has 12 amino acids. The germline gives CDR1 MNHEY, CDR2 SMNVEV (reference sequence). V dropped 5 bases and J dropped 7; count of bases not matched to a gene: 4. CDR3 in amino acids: CASSTYRGGYTF. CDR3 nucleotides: TGTGCCAGCAGTACCTACAGGGGTGGCTACACCTTC.

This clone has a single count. The CDR3 nucleotides read TGTGCCAGCAGTTACTTCGCGGGAGATCGTTACGAGCAGTACTTC. Translated, it gives CASSYFAGDRYEQYF. The chain links TRBV6-5 to TRBJ2-7; 7 bases line up with TRBD2. Germline V gene data show CDR1 as MNHEY and CDR2 as SVGAGI. This CDR3 spans 15 amino acids. Trimming took 1 base from V and 4 from J; bases not matched to a gene: 7.

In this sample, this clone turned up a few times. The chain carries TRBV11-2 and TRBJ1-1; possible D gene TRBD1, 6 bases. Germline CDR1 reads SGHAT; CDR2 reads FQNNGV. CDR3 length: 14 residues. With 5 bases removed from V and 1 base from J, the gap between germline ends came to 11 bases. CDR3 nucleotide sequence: TGTGCCAGCAGCACCCGGACAGAGAACACTGAAGCTTTCTTT. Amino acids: CASSTRTENTEAFF.

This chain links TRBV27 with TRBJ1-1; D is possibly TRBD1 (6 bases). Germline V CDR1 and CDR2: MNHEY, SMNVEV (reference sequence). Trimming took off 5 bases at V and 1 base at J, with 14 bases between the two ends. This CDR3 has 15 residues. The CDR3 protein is CASSLIRGGNTEAFF. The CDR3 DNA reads TGTGCCAGCAGTCTAATCAGGGGTGGGAACACTGAAGCTTTCTTT.

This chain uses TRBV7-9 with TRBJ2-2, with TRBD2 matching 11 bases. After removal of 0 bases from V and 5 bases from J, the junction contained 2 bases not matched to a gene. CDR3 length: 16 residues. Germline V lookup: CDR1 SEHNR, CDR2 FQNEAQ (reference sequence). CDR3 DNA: TGTGCCAGCAGCTTAGCGGCTAGCGGGAGGACCGGGGAGCTGTTTTTT. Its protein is CASSLAASGRTGELFF.

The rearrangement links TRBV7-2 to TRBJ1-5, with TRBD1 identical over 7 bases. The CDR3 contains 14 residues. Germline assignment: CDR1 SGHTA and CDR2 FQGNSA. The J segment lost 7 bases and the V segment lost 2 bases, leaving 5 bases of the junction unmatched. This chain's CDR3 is CASSLRQGDQPQHF. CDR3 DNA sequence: TGTGCCAGCAGCTTAAGGCAGGGGGACCAGCCCCAGCATTTT.

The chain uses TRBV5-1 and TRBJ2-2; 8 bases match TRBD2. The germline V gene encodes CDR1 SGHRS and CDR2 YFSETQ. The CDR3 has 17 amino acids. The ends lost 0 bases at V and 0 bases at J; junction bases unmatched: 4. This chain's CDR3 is CASSLGSSGSNTGELFF. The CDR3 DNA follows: TGCGCCAGCAGCTTGGGGTCTAGCGGGTCGAACACCGGGGAGCTGTTTTTT.

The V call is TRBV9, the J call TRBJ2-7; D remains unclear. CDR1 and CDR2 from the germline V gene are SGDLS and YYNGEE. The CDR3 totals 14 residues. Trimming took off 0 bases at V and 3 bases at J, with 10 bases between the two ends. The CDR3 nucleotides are TGTGCCAGCAGCGTAGGCGGTAGTTACTACGAGCAGTACTTC. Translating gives CASSVGGSYYEQYF. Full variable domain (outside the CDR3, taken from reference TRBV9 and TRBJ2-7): DSGVTQTPKHLITATGQRVTLRCSPRSGDLSVYWYQQSLDQGLQFLIQYYNGEERAKGNILERFSAQQFPDLHSELNLSSLELGDSALYFCASSVGGSYYEQYFGPGTRLTVT.

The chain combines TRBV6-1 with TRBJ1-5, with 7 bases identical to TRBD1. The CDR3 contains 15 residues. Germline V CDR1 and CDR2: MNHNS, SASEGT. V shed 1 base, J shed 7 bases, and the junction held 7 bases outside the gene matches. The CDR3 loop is CASSEVIGDSQPQHF. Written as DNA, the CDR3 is TGTGCCAGCAGTGAAGTGATAGGGGACAGCCAGCCCCAGCATTTT.

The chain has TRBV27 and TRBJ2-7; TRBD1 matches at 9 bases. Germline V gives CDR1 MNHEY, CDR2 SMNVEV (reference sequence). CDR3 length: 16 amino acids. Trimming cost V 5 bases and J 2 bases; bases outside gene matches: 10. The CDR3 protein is CASSLIQGANPYEQYF. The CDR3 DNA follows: TGTGCCAGCAGTCTAATACAGGGGGCGAACCCCTACGAGCAGTACTTC.

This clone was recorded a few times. The CDR3: CASSLVSGTNEQFF. The CDR3 coding sequence is TGCGCCAGCAGCTTGGTATCCGGGACAAATGAGCAGTTCTTC. V gene TRBV5-1 combines with J gene TRBJ2-1; D is perhaps TRBD1 (6 bases). V lost 0 bases to trimming and J lost 7 bases, with 11 bases between them. The CDR3 spans 14 residues. The germline V gene has CDR1 SGHRS and CDR2 YFSETQ.

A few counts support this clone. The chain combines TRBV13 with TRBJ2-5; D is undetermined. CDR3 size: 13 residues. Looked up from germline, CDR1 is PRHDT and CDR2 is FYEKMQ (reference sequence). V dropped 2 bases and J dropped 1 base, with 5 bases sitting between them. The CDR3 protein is CASSLWAQETQYF. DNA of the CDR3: TGTGCCAGCAGCTTATGGGCCCAAGAGACCCAGTACTTC.

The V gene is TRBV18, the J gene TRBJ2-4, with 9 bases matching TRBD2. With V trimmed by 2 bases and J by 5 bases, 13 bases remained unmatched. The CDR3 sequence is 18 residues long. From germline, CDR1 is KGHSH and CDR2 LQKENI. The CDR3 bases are TGTGCCAGCTCACCAAATGGTAGCGGGAGAGGGAAAGAAAACATTCAGTACTTC. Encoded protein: CASSPNGSGRGKENIQYF.

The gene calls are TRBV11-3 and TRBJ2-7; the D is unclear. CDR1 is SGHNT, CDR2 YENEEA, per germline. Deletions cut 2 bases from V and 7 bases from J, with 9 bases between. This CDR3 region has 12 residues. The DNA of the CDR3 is TGTGCCAGCAGCTTAAAAATGAGAGAGCAGTACTTC. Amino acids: CASSLKMREQYF.

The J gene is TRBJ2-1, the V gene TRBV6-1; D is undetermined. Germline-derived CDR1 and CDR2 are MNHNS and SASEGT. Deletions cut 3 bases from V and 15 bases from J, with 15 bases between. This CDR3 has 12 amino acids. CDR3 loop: CASSDLPRLGFF. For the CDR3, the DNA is TGTGCCAGCAGTGACCTTCCCCGCCTAGGGTTCTTC.

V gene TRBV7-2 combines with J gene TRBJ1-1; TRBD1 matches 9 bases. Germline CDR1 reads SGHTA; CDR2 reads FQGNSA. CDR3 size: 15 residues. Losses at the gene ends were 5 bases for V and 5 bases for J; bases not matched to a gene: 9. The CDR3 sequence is CASSPAGQGLTEAFF. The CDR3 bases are TGTGCCAGCAGCCCGGCGGGACAGGGTTTAACTGAAGCTTTCTTT.

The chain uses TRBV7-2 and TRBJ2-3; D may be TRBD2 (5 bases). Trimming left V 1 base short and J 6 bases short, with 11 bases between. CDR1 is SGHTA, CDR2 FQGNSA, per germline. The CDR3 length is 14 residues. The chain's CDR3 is CASSLGWELDTQYF. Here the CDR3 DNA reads TGTGCCAGCAGCTTAGGCTGGGAGCTCGATACGCAGTATTTT.

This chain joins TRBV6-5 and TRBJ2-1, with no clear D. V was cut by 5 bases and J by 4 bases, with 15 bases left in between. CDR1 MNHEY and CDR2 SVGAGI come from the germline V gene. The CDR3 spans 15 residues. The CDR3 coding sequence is TGTGCCAGCAGTGGCCTTTCGGCAGGTTACAATGAGCAGTTCTTC. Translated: CASSGLSAGYNEQFF.

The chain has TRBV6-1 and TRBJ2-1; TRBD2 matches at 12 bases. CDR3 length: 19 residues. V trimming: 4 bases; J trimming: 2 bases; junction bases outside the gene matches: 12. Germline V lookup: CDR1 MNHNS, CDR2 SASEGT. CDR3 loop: CASSARLAGESLTYNEQFF. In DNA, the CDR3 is TGTGCCAGCAGTGCCCGACTAGCGGGGGAGTCCCTTACCTACAATGAGCAGTTCTTC.

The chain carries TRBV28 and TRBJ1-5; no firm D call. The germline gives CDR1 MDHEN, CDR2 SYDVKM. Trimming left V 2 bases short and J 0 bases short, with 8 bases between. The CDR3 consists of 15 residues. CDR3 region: CASSLTADSNQPQHF. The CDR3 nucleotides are TGTGCCAGCAGTTTAACCGCAGATAGCAATCAGCCCCAGCATTTT.

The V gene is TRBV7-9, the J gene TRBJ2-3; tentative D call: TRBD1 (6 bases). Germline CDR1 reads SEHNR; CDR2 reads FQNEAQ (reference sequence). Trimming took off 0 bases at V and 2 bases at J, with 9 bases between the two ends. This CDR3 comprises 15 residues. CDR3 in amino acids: CASSLAYRVTDTQYF. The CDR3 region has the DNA TGTGCCAGCAGCTTAGCCTACAGGGTCACAGATACGCAGTATTTT.

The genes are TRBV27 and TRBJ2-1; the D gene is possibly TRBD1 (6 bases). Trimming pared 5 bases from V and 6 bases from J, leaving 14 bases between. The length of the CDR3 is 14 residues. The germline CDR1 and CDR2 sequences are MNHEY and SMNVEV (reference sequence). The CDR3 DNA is TGTGCCAGCAGTCCAGACCCCAGGGGCAATGAGCAGTTCTTC. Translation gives CASSPDPRGNEQFF.